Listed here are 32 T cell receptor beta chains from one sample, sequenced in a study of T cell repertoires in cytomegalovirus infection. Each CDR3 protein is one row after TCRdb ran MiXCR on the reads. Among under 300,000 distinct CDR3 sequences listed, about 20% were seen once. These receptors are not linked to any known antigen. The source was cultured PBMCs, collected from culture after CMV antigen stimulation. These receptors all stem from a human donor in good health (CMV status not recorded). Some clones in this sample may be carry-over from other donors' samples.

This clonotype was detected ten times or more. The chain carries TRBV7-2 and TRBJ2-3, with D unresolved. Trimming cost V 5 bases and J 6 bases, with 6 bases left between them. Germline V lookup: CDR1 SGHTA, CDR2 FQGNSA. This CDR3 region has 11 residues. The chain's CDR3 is CASSPTDTQYF. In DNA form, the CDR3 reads TGTGCCAGCAGCCCTACCGATACGCAGTATTTT.

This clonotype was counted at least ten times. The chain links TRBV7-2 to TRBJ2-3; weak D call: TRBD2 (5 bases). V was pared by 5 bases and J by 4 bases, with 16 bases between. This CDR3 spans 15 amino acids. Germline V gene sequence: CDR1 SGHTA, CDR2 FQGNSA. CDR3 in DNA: TGTGCCAGCAGCCTGGCGTCCGGGATGGCAGATACGCAGTATTTT. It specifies CASSLASGMADTQYF. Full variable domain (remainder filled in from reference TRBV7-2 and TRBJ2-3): GAGVSQSPSNKVTEKGKDVELRCDPISGHTALYWYRQSLGQGLEFLIYFQGNSAPDKSGLPSDRFSAERTGGSVSTLTIQRTQQEDSAVYLCASSLASGMADTQYFGPGTRLTVL.

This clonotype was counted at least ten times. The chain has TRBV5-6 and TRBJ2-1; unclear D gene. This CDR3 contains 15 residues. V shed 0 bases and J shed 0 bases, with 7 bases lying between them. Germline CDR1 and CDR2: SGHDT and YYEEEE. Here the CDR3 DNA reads TGTGCCAGCAGCTTGGGGCACCTCTCCTACAATGAGCAGTTCTTC. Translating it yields CASSLGHLSYNEQFF.

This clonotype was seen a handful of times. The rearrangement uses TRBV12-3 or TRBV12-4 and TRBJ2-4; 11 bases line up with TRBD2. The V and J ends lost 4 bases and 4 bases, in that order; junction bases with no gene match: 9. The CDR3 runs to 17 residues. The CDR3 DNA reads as TGTGCCAGCAGTTCCATAAAGACTAGCGGGACAAAAAACATTCAGTACTTC. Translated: CASSSIKTSGTKNIQYF.

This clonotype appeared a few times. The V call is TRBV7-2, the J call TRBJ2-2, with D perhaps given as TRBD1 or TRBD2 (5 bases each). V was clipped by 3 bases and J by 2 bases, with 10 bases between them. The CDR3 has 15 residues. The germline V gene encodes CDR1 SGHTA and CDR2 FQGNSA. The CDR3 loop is CASSFGTSNTGELFF. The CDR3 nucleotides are TGTGCCAGCAGCTTTGGGACCTCCAACACCGGGGAGCTGTTTTTT.

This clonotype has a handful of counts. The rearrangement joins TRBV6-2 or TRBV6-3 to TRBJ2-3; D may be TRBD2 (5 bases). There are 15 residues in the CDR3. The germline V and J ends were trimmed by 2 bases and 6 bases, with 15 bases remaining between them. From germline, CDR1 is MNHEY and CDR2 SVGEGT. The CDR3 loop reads CASSYEGTEWDTQYF. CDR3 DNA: TGTGCCAGCAGTTACGAGGGAACCGAATGGGATACGCAGTATTTT.

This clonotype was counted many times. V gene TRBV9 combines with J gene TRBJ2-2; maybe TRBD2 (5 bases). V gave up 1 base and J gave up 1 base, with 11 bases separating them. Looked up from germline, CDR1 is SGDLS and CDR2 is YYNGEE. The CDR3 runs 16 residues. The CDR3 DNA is TGTGCCAGCAGCGTACAGGACTCAATGAACACCGGGGAGCTGTTTTTT. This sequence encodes CASSVQDSMNTGELFF.

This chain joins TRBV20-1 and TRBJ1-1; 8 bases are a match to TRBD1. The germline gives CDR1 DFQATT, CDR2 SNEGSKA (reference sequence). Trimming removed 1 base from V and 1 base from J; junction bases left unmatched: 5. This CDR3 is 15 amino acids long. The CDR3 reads CSARGQGLKNTEAFF. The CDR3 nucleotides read TGCAGTGCTAGAGGACAGGGGCTAAAGAACACTGAAGCTTTCTTT.

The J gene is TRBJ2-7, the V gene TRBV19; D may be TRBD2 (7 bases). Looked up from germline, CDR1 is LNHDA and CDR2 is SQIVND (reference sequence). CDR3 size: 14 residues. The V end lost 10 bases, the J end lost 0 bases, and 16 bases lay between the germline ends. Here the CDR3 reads CATYRGANSYEQYV. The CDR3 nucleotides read TGTGCCACTTATCGGGGGGCGAACTCCTACGAGCAGTACGTC.

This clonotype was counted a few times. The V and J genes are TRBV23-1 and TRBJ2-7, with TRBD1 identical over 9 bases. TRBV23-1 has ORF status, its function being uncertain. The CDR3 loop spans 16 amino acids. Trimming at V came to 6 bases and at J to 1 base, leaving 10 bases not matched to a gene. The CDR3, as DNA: TGCGCCAGCAGCAAGTTAGGGACAGGGCCTTCCTACGAGCAGTACGTC. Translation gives CASSKLGTGPSYEQYV.

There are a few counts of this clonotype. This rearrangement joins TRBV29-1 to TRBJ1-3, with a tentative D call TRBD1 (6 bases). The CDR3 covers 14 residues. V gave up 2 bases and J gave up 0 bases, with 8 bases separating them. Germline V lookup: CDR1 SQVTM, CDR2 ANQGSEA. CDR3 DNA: TGCAGCGTTGAATTGACAGGCTCTGGAAACACCATATATTTT. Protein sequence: CSVELTGSGNTIYF.

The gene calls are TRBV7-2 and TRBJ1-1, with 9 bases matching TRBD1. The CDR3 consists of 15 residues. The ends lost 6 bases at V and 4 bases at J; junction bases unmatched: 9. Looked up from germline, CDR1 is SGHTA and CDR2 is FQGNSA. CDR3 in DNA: TGTGCCAGCAGATCCCCCGGGACAGGGTTCACTGAAGCTTTCTTT. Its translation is CASRSPGTGFTEAFF.

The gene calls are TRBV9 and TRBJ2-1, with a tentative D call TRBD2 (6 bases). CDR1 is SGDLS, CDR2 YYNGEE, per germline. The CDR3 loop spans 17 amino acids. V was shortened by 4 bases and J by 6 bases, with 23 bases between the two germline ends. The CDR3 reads CASSSGPGTYLLNEQFF. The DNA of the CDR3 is TGTGCCAGCAGCTCTGGGCCGGGGACTTACCTTCTCAATGAGCAGTTCTTC. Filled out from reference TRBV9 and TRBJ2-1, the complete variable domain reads DSGVTQTPKHLITATGQRVTLRCSPRSGDLSVYWYQQSLDQGLQFLIQYYNGEERAKGNILERFSAQQFPDLHSELNLSSLELGDSALYFCASSSGPGTYLLNEQFFGPGTRLTVL.

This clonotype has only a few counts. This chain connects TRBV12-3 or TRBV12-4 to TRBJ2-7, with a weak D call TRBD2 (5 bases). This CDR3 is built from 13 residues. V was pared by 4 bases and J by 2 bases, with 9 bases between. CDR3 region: CASSSDFPYEQYV. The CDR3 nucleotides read TGTGCCAGCAGTTCGGACTTCCCCTACGAGCAGTACGTC.

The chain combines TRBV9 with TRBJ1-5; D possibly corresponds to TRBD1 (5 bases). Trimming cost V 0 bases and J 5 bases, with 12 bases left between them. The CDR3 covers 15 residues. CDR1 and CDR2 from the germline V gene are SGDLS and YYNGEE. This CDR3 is CASSVGSRGDQPQHF. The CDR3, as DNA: TGTGCCAGCAGCGTAGGGTCGAGGGGAGATCAGCCCCAGCATTTT.

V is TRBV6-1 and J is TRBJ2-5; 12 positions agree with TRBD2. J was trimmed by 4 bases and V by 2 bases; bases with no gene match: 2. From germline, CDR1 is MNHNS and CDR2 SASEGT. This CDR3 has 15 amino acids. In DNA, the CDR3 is TGTGCCAGCAGTGAACTAGCGGGAGGGCCAGAGACCCAGTACTTC. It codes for CASSELAGGPETQYF.

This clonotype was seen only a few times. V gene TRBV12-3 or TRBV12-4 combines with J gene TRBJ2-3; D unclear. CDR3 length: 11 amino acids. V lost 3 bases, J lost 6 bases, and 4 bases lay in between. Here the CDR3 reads CASSLFDTQYF. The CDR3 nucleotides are TGTGCCAGCAGTTTGTTTGATACGCAGTATTTT.

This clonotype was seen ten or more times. The DNA for the CDR3 is TGTGCCATCAGTGGTATCATCTCTGGAAACACCATATATTTT. Translation gives CAISGIISGNTIYF. The V gene is TRBV10-3, the J gene TRBJ1-3, with unresolved D. Germline V gene lookup returns CDR1 ENHRY and CDR2 SYGVKD. CDR3 length: 14 amino acids. V lost 4 bases, J lost 0 bases, and 7 bases lay in between.

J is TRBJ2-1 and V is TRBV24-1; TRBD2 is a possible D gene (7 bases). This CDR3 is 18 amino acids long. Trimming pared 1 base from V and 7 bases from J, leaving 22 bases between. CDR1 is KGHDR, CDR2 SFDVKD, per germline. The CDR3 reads CATSDFRGELAAFNEQFF. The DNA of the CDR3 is TGTGCCACCAGTGATTTTAGGGGGGAGCTAGCGGCTTTTAATGAGCAGTTCTTC.

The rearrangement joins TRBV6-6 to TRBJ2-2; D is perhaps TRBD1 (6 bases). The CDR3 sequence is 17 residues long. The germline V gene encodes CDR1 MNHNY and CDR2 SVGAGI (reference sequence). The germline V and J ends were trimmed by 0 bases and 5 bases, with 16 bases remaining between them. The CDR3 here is CASSYSTGIGSTGELFF. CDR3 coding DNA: TGTGCCAGCAGTTACTCTACAGGGATTGGTTCGACCGGGGAGCTGTTTTTT.

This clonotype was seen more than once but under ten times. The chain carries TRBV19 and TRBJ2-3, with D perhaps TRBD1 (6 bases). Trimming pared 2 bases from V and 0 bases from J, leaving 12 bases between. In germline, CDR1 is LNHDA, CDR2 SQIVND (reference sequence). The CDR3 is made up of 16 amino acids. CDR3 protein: CASSIRQASSTDTQYF. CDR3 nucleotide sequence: TGTGCCAGTAGTATACGACAGGCTTCTAGCACAGATACGCAGTATTTT.

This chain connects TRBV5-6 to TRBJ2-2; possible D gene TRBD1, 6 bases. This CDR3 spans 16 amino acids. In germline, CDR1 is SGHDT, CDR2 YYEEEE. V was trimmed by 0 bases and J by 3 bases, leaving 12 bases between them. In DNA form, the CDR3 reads TGTGCCAGCAGCTTGGGTGTGGCAGGGGACACCGGGGAGCTGTTTTTT. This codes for CASSLGVAGDTGELFF.

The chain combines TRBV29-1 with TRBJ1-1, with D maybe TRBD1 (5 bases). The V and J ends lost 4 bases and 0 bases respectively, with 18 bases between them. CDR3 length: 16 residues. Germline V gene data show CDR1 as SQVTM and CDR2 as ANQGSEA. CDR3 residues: CSVVDIWDPMNTEAFF. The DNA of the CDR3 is TGCAGCGTTGTCGATATTTGGGACCCAATGAACACTGAAGCTTTCTTT.

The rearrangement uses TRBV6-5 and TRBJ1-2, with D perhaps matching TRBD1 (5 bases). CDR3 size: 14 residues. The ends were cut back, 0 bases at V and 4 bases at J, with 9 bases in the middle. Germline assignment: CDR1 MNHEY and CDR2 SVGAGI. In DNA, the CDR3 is TGTGCCAGCAGTTACTCCCAGGGCTCCTATGGCTACACCTTC. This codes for CASSYSQGSYGYTF.

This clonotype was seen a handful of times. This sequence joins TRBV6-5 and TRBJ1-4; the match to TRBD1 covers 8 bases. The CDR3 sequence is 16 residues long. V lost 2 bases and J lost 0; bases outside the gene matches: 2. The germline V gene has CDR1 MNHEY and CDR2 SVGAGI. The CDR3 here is CASSYDRGATNEKLFF. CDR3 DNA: TGTGCCAGCAGTTACGACAGGGGCGCAACTAATGAAAAACTGTTTTTT.

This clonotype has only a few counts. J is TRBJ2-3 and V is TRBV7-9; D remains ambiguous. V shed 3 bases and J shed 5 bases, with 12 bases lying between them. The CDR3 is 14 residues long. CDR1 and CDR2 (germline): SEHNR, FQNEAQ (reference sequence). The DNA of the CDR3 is TGTGCCAGCAGCTTCGACCTGACCAGAGATACGCAGTATTTT. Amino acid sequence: CASSFDLTRDTQYF.

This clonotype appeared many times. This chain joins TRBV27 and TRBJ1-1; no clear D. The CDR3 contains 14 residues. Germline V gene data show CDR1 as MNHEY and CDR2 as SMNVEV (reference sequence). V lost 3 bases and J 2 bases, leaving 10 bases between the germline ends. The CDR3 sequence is CASSFSASNTEAFF. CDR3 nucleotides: TGTGCCAGCAGTTTCTCGGCTTCCAACACTGAAGCTTTCTTT.

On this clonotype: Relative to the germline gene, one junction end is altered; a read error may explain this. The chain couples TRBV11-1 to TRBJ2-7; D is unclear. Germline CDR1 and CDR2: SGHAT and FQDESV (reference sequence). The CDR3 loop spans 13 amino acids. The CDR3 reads CTSSLVAGYEQYF. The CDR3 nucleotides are TGTACCAGCAGCTTAGTAGCCGGCTACGAGCAGTACTTC.

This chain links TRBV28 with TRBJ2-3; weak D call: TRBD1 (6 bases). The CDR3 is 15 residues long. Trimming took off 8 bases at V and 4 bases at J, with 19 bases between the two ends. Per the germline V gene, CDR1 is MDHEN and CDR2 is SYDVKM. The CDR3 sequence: CASYRGGGFPDTQYF. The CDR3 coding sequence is TGTGCCAGCTATCGTGGTGGGGGCTTCCCAGATACGCAGTATTTT.

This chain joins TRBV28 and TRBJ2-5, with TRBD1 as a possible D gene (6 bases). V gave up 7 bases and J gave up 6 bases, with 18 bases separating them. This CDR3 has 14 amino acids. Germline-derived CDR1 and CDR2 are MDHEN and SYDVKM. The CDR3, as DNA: TGTGCCAGCACCCTTAAAGGGGGTTCTAAGACCCAGTACTTC. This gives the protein CASTLKGGSKTQYF.

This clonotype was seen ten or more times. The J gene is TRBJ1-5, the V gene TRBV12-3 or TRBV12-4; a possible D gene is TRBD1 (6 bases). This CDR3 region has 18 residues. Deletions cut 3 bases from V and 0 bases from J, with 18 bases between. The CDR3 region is CASSFYGRGLYSNQPQHF. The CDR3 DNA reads TGTGCCAGCAGTTTTTATGGCAGGGGCCTCTATAGCAATCAGCCCCAGCATTTT.

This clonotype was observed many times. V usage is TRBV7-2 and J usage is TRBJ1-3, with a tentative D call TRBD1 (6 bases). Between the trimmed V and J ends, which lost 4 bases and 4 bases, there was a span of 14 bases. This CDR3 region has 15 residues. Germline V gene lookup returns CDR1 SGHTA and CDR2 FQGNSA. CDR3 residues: CASSSTGFSGNTIYF. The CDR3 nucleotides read TGTGCCAGCAGCTCTACAGGGTTCTCAGGAAACACCATATATTTT.